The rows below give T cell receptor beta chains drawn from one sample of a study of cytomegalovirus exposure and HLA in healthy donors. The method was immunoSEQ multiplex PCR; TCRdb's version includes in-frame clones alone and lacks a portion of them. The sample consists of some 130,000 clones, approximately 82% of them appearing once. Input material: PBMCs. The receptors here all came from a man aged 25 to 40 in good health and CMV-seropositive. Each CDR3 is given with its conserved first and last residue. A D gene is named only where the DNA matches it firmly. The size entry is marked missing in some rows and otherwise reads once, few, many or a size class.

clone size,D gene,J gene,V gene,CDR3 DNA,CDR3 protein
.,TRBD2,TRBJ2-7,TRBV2,TGTGCCAGCAGTGAATCGGGACTAGCGGGAGTTTACGAGCAGTACTTC,CASSESGLAGVYEQYF
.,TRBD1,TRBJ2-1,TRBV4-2,TGTGCCAGCAGCCAAGAGGACAGGGGGCTCGGCGGGCTGTACAATGAGCAGTTCTTC,CASSQEDRGLGGLYNEQFF
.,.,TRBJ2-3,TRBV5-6,TGTGCCAGCAGCTTGGAACGGAACGGGATTACAGATACGCAGTATTTT,CASSLERNGITDTQYF
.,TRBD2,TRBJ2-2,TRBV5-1,TGCGCCAGCAGCTTGTCTCCTAGCGGAAACACCGGGGAGCTGTTTTTT,CASSLSPSGNTGELFF
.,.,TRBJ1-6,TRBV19,TGTGCCACACACCCGGCAGGGGTTAGTTCACCCCTCCACTTT,CATHPAGVSSPLHF
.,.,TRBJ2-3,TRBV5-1,TGCGCCAGCAGCCCGGGGAGAAGGCTTACAGATACGCAGTATTTT,CASSPGRRLTDTQYF
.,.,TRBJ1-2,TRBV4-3,TGCGCCAGCAGCCGGGCGGGGGGGAACTATGGCTACACCTTC,CASSRAGGNYGYTF
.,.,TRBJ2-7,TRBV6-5,TGTGCCAGCAGTTACTCCCTCAGCTACGAGCAGTACTTC,CASSYSLSYEQYF
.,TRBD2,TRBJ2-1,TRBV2,TGTGCCAGCACGGGACTAGCGGAGGACAATGAGCAGTTCTTC,CASTGLAEDNEQFF
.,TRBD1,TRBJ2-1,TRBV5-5,TGTGCCAGCAGCCCAAGGGACAGCCACAATGAGCAGTTCTTC,CASSPRDSHNEQFF
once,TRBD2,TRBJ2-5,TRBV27,TGTGCCAGCAGTTTACTGCTAGCGGGGATGGAGACCCAGTACTTC,CASSLLLAGMETQYF
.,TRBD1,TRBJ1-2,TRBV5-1,TGCGCCAGCAGCTTGGACCTCTACAGGGGCAGCTATGGCTACACCTTC,CASSLDLYRGSYGYTF
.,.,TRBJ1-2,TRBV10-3,TGTGCCATCAGTGAGTCCGCTAACTATGGCTACACCTTC,CAISESANYGYTF
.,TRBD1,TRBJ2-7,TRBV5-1,TGCGCCAGCATCCCCTCCCCGGGACAGGGGCCTTTCGAGCAGTACTTC,CASIPSPGQGPFEQYF
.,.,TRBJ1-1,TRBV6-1,TGTGCCAGCAGTGAAGGGGAAGGGGGTGAAGCTTTCTTT,CASSEGEGGEAFF
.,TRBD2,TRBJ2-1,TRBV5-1,TGCGCCAGCAGCTTCCGGCTAGCGGGAGGGAGCTCCTACAATGAGCAGTTCTTC,CASSFRLAGGSSYNEQFF
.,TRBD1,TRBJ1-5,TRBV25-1,TGTGCCAGCAGTGGTGGGACAGGGCAAGATCAGCCCCAGCATTTT,CASSGGTGQDQPQHF
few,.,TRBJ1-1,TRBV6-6,TGTGCCAGCAGAATAGGGGGCACTGAAGCTTTCTTT,CASRIGGTEAFF
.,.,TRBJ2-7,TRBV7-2,TGTGCCAGCAGCTTAGGCCAGGGGTACTCCTACGAGCAGTACTTC,CASSLGQGYSYEQYF
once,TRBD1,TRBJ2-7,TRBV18,TGTGCCAGCTCACCATTTGGACAGGTGTACGAGCAGTACTTC,CASSPFGQVYEQYF
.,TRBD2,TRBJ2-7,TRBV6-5,TGTGCCAGCAGTTATCTTGGGACTAGCGGGAGACCCGAGCAGTACTTC,CASSYLGTSGRPEQYF
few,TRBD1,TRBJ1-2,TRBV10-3,TGTGCCATCAGGGACAGGGGGCTTGGGGGCTACACCTTC,CAIRDRGLGGYTF
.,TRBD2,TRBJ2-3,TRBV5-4,TGTGCCAGCAGCGCCCCGGGACTATACACAGATACGCAGTATTTT,CASSAPGLYTDTQYF
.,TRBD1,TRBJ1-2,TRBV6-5,TGTGCCAGCAGCCGCCGGGACAGGGGAAATGGCTACACCTTC,CASSRRDRGNGYTF
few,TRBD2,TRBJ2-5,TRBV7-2,TGTGCCAGCAGCCCTCCGGGACTAGCGGGTGGGGAGACCCAGTACTTC,CASSPPGLAGGETQYF
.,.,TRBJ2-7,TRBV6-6,TGTGCCAGCAGTTTCACCTACGAGCAGTACTTC,CASSFTYEQYF
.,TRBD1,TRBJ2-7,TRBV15,TGTGCCACCAGCAGAGATATTCAGGGGGTTAACTACGAGCAGTACTTC,CATSRDIQGVNYEQYF
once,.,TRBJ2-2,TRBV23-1,TGCGCCAGCAGTCCCCAAGGAGGGGGGGGTGAAGAGTTGGGGGAGCTGTTTTTT,CASSPQGGGGEELGELFF
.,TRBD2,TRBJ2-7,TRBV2,TGTGCCAGCATAGCGGGACGCTCCTACGAGCAGTACTTC,CASIAGRSYEQYF
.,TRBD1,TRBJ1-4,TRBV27,TGTGCCAGCAGCTCCCTCGGGACAGAGAGCGAAAAACTGTTTTTT,CASSSLGTESEKLFF
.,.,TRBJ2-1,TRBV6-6,TGTGCCAGCGGGAACAGGGTCCACAATGAGCAGTTCTTC,CASGNRVHNEQFF
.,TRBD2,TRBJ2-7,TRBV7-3,TGTGCCAGCAGCTTAACGCCGTCTAGCGGGGGGGCTTGGGAGCAGTACTTC,CASSLTPSSGGAWEQYF
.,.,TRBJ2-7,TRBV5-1,TGCGCCAGCAGCTCAGAACCGACCGGCCGCCGGGACGAGCAGTACTTC,CASSSEPTGRRDEQYF
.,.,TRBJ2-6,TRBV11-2,TGTGCCAGCAGCTTATGGACTGGCTTATCTGGGGCCAACGTCCTGACTTTC,CASSLWTGLSGANVLTF
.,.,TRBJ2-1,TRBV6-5,TGTGCCAGCAGTACCCGACAGCAGCAGTTCTTC,CASSTRQQQFF
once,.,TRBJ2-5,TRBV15,TGTGCCACCAGCAATTCTTACACAGAGACCCAGTACTTC,CATSNSYTETQYF
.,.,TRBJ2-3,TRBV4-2,TGTGCCAGCAGCATTAACAGGGAAACAGATACGCAGTATTTT,CASSINRETDTQYF
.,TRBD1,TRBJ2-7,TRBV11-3,TGTGCCAGCAGCCTGAACAGGGGCGCTGACTACGAGCAGTACTTC,CASSLNRGADYEQYF
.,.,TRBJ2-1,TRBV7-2,TGTGCCAGCAGCGCATCCTGGGGGGGCCAGCCCCCCGAGCAGTTCTTC,CASSASWGGQPPEQFF
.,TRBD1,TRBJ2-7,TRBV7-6,TGTGCCAGCAGCTCCCGGTCAGGGGGCAAGGACGAGCAGTACTTC,CASSSRSGGKDEQYF
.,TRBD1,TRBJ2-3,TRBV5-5,TGTGCCAGCAGCTCATCACAGGGGCGAAGCACAGATACGCAGTATTTT,CASSSSQGRSTDTQYF